This is a list of T cell receptor beta chains from one sample in a study of beta chain features in type 1 diabetes. This table comes from immunoSEQ multiplex PCR, and its TCRdb copy is limited to in-frame clones, with some not included. The data contain approximately 730,000 clones, under 15% of them singletons. The sample was naive CD4+ T cells from blood. The source is a man younger than 35 with type 1 diabetes. Each CDR3 is given with its conserved first and last residue.

v_gene	j_gene	CDR3aa
TRBV4-1	TRBJ1-4	CASSRNPQTNEKLFF
TRBV5-6	TRBJ1-2	CASSFRQANYGYTF
TRBV5-1	TRBJ2-5	CASSLEETQYF
TRBV14	TRBJ2-1	CASSPGQGVRNEQFF
TRBV7-6	TRBJ1-2	CASSLNGRDGYTF
TRBV7-2	TRBJ1-1	CASSPQLMNTEAFF
TRBV7-9	TRBJ2-7	CASSSLQGSYEQYF
TRBV5-1	TRBJ1-2	CASSLEPGTAGTGYTF
TRBV4-1	TRBJ1-3	CASSQGADRGFGNTIYF
TRBV28	TRBJ2-7	CASSLSPNRASYF
TRBV5-6	TRBJ2-1	CASSSGLAQRVYNEQFF
TRBV7-9	TRBJ1-1	CASSLVDIRSTEAFF
TRBV4-2	TRBJ2-5	CASSQDWEIQETQYF
TRBV6-5	TRBJ2-7	CASSRTSGVYEQYF
TRBV4-1	TRBJ2-1	CASSQGLGGNYNEQFF